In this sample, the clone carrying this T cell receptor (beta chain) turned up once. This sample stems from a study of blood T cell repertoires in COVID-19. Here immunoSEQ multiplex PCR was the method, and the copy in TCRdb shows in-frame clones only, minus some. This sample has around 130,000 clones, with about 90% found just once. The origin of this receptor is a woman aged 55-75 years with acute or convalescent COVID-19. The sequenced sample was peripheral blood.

In nucleotides, the CDR3 is TGTGCCAGTAGCCTAAAGACAGGGGGAGGCAATCAGCCCCAGCATTTT. Its translation: CASSLKTGGGNQPQHF. The chain is built from TRBV19 and TRBJ1-5, with 9 positions matching TRBD1. CDR1 is LNHDA, CDR2 SQIVND, per germline (reference sequence). Trimming took 6 bases from V and 2 from J; bases not matched to a gene: 8. The CDR3 extends over 16 amino acids.